The 10 T cell receptor beta chains presented below share a single source sample, sequenced in a study of blood T cells in healthy people across ages. A second PCR of 7 to 11 cycles used a sample-barcoded 5' primer and a J-beta primer mix. TCRdb recomputed calls from the 5' RACE reads with MiXCR, one row per CDR3 protein. The table shows 850,000 to 1,100,000 distinct CDR3 sequences, with more than 30% occurring only once. Specimen: blood. These receptors were taken from a man aged 18 to 30 in good health.

V usage is TRBV12-3 or TRBV12-4 and J usage is TRBJ2-1; TRBD2 might be the D (5 bases). V lost 8 bases and J lost 5, with 19 bases in between. The CDR3 contains 15 residues. This chain's CDR3 is CASHTDTADNNEQFF. The CDR3 bases are TGTGCCAGCCACACTGATACAGCGGATAACAATGAGCAGTTCTTC.

V usage is TRBV4-2 and J usage is TRBJ1-2, with 8 bases that match TRBD1. After removal of 0 bases from V and 0 bases from J, the junction contained 15 bases not matched to a gene. Germline-derived CDR1 and CDR2 are LGHNA and YNFKEQ. CDR3 length: 20 amino acids. This chain's CDR3 is CASSQDLVVRTGTSNYGYTF. As DNA, the CDR3 is TGTGCCAGCAGCCAAGATTTAGTCGTCCGGACAGGGACCTCTAACTATGGCTACACCTTC.

Of note for this clonotype: A read error may explain this, as a much larger clone is one base away. V usage is TRBV29-1 and J usage is TRBJ2-7; the match to TRBD1 covers 7 bases. Germline V gene sequence: CDR1 SQVTM, CDR2 ANQGSEA. This CDR3 spans 12 amino acids. The V and J ends lost 6 bases and 1 base, in that order; junction bases with no gene match: 3. The CDR3 DNA sequence: TGCAGCGTGAACAGGGGTTCCTACGAGCAGTACTTC. This sequence encodes CSVNRGSYEQYF.

The chain links TRBV4-3 to TRBJ1-1; a weak D match, TRBD1 (5 bases). Germline loops: CDR1 LGHNA, CDR2 YSLEER. V was clipped by 0 bases and J by 4 bases, with 18 bases between them. The CDR3 has 17 amino acids. The CDR3 here is CASSQELVLDSATEAFF. DNA of the CDR3: TGCGCCAGCAGCCAAGAGCTGGTCCTAGACAGTGCCACTGAAGCTTTCTTT.

This rearrangement joins TRBV11-3 to TRBJ2-1; D gene unclear. The CDR3 runs to 13 residues. Germline V gene lookup returns CDR1 SGHNT and CDR2 YENEEA. V was shortened by 0 bases and J by 9 bases, with 9 bases between the two germline ends. In DNA form, the CDR3 reads TGTGCCAGCAGCTTAGAAGGCCCTGGTGAGCAGTTCTTC. Translation gives CASSLEGPGEQFF.

The chain employs TRBV6-1 and TRBJ1-2; 9 positions agree with TRBD1. V was pared by 6 bases and J by 0 bases, with 11 bases of the junction left unmatched. Germline loops: CDR1 MNHNS, CDR2 SASEGT. CDR3 length equals 17 residues. CDR3 amino acids: CASRSLITGGPNYGYTF. In DNA form, the CDR3 reads TGTGCCAGCAGATCCTTAATAACAGGGGGCCCTAACTATGGCTACACCTTC.

The J gene is TRBJ1-2, the V gene TRBV20-1, with a possible D match to TRBD1 (5 bases). The V gene's germline CDR1 is DFQATT and CDR2 SNEGSKA (reference sequence). The CDR3 contains 13 residues. V lost 6 bases to trimming and J lost 3 bases, with 14 bases between them. The CDR3 loop is CSAPNPRDYGYTF. CDR3 DNA sequence: TGCAGTGCACCGAACCCCAGGGACTATGGCTACACCTTC.

The CDR3 DNA sequence: TGTGCCAGCAGCCAAGACCGTTACTCTGGGGCCAACGTCCTGACTTTC. Translation: CASSQDRYSGANVLTF. V is TRBV4-2 and J is TRBJ2-6; no clear D gene. This CDR3 is 16 amino acids long. The germline V and J ends were trimmed by 0 bases and 0 bases, with 6 bases remaining between them. Per the germline V gene, CDR1 is LGHNA and CDR2 is YNFKEQ.

This clonotype was observed many times. The chain has TRBV18 and TRBJ2-3; D perhaps matches TRBD2 (5 bases). With 3 bases removed from V and 3 bases from J, the gap between germline ends came to 16 bases. CDR3 length equals 16 residues. Germline lookup yields CDR1 KGHSH and CDR2 LQKENI. CDR3 residues: CASSPLTSGGTDTQYF. CDR3 nucleotides: TGTGCCAGCTCACCTCTTACTAGTGGCGGAACAGATACGCAGTATTTT.

The chain carries TRBV12-3 or TRBV12-4 and TRBJ1-5; 11 bases align to TRBD1. The CDR3 is 14 residues long. After removal of 6 bases from V and 9 bases from J, the junction contained 7 bases not matched to a gene. The DNA of the CDR3 is TGTGCCAGCAGCTTCGGGACAGGGGGTGGGCCCCAGCATTTT. Residues: CASSFGTGGGPQHF.